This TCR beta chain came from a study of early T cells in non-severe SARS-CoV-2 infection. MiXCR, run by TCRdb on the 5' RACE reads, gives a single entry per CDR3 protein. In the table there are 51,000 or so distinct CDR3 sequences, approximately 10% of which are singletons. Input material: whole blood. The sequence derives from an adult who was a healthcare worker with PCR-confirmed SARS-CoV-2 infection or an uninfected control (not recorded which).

This CDR3 reads CSVSDNGETQYF. DNA for the CDR3: TGCAGCGTTTCGGATAATGGGGAGACCCAGTACTTC. The chain recombines TRBV29-1 with TRBJ2-5; no reliable D call. This CDR3 has 12 residues. CDR1 and CDR2 (germline): SQVTM, ANQGSEA. V lost 5 bases and J lost 5, with 12 bases in between.